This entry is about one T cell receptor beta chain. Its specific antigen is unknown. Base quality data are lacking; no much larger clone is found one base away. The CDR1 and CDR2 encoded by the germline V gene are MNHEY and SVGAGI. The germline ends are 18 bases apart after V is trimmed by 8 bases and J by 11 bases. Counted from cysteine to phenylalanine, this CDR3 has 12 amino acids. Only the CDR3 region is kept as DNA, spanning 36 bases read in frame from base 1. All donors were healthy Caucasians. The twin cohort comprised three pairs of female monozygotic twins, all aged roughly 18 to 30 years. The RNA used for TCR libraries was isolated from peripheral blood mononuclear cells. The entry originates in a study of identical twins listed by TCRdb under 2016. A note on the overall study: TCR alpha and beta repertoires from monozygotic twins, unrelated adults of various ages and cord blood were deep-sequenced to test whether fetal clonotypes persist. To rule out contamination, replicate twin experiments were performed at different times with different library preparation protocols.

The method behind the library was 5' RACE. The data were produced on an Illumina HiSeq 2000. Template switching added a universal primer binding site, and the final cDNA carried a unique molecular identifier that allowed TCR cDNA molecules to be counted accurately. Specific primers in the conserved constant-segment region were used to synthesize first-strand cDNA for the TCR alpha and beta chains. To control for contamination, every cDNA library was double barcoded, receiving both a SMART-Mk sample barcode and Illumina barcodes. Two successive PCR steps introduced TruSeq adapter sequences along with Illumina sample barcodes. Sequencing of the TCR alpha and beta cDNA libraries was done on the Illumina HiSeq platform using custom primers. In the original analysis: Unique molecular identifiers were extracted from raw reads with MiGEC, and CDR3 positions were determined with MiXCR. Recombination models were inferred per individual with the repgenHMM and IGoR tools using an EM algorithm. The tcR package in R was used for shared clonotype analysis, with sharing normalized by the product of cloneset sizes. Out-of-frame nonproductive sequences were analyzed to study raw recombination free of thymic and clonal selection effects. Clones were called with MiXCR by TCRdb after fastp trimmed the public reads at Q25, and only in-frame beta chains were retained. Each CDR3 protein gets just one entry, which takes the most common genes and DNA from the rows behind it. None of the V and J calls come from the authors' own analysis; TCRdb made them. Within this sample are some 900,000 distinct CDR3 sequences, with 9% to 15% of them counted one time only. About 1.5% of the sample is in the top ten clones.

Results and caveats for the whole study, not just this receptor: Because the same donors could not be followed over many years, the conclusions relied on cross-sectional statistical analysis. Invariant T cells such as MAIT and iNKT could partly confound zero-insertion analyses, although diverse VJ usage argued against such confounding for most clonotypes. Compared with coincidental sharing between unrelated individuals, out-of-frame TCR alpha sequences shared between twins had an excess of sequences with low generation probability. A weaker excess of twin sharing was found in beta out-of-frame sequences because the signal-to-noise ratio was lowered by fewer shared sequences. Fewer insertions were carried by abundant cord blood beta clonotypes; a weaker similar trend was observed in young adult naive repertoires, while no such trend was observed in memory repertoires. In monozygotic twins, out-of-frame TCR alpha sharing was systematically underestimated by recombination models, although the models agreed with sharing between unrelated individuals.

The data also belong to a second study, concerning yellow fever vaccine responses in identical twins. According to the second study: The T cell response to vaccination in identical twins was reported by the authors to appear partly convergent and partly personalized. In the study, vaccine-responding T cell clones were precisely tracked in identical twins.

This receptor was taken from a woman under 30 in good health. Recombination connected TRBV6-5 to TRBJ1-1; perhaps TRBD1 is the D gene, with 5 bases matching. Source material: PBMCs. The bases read TGTGCCAGCGGTGACAGCCCCTTGAAGGCTTTCTTT. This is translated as CASGDSPLKAFF.